The rows below give T cell receptor beta chains drawn from one sample of a study of T cell responses to AZD1222 COVID-19 vaccine. Here immunoSEQ multiplex PCR was the method, and the copy in TCRdb shows in-frame clones only, minus some. The sample shows 150,000 to 200,000 clones, just over 90% of them seen only once. The source material was peripheral blood, sampled 28 days after the second dose of the MenACWY control vaccine. The receptors derive from an adult who received the MenACWY meningococcal vaccine as a control. The CDR3 runs from the conserved cysteine through the conserved F or W. The D gene is left open where the match is weak.

V	D	J	DNA	CDR3
TRBV27	.	TRBJ2-1	TGTGCCAGCAGTTTAACCGGGACAAGGGGTTGGGATGAGCAGTTCTTC	CASSLTGTRGWDEQFF
TRBV11-1	.	TRBJ2-2	TGTGCCAGCAGCCCTTCGGCAATGAACATCGGGGAGCTGTTTTTT	CASSPSAMNIGELFF
TRBV5-1	.	TRBJ2-5	TGCGCCAGCAGCACCCAAGAGACCCAGTACTTC	CASSTQETQYF
TRBV5-4	.	TRBJ2-6	TGTGCCAGCAGCTCCGGGGGCAGGGGCAACTCTGGGGCCAACGTCCTGACTTTC	CASSSGGRGNSGANVLTF
TRBV9	.	TRBJ2-1	TGTGCCAGCAGCCCCTTTGGGCTTAACAATGAGCAGTTCTTC	CASSPFGLNNEQFF
TRBV28	.	TRBJ1-2	TGTGCCAGCAGTCATGGACTGGATAGCTACACCTTC	CASSHGLDSYTF
TRBV7-9	TRBD2	TRBJ2-2	TGTGCCAGCAGTCATACCGGGACTACCTACACCGGGGAGCTGTTTTTT	CASSHTGTTYTGELFF
TRBV6-2/TRBV6-3	TRBD2	TRBJ2-3	TGTGCCAGCAGTTATTCAAGCGGGAGTTATAGCACAGATACGCAGTATTTT	CASSYSSGSYSTDTQYF
TRBV7-9	.	TRBJ2-7	TGTGCCAGCAGACTCCCCTACGAGCAGTACTTC	CASRLPYEQYF
TRBV2	.	TRBJ2-1	TGTGCCAGCAGTGAACCGACGGGGAACAATGAGCAGTTCTTC	CASSEPTGNNEQFF
TRBV9	TRBD2	TRBJ2-3	TGTGCCAGCAGCGTAGAGGGCGGGAGTAGGGCAGATACGCAGTATTTT	CASSVEGGSRADTQYF
TRBV19	TRBD1	TRBJ1-3	TGTGCCAGTAGTTCCGGGACAGCTGGAAACACCATATATTTT	CASSSGTAGNTIYF
TRBV7-2	.	TRBJ1-4	TGTGCCAGCAGCTTAGTGAGGAGGACTAATGAAAAACTGTTTTTT	CASSLVRRTNEKLFF
TRBV6-5	TRBD1	TRBJ1-5	TGTGCCAGCAGGGGGACAGCAAGCAATCAGCCCCAGCATTTT	CASRGTASNQPQHF
TRBV2	.	TRBJ2-5	TGTGCCAGCAGGGCCTTGGGGGGTGAGACCCAGTACTTC	CASRALGGETQYF
TRBV29-1	TRBD1	TRBJ1-2	TGCAGCCTATGGGGACAGGCTGGCTACACCTTC	CSLWGQAGYTF